The 11 T cell receptor beta chains given below trace back to one sample, sequenced in a study of T cell responses to AZD1222 COVID-19 vaccine. Using immunoSEQ multiplex PCR, the repertoire was profiled, and TCRdb retains in-frame clones only, with some absent. The profile covers tens of thousands of clones, with 75% to 85% appearing a single time and around an eighth taken by the ten largest. Sequenced here: peripheral blood, sampled 28 days after the second AZD1222 dose. The receptors were sampled from an adult who received the AZD1222 COVID-19 vaccine.

The CDR3 spells CASSEYTGTGKLFF. For the CDR3, the DNA is TGTGCCAGCAGCGAGTACACCGGGACAGGGAAACTGTTTTTT. The J gene is TRBJ1-4, the V gene TRBV9, with TRBD1 identical over 9 bases. V was pared by 3 bases and J by 11 bases, with 8 bases of the junction left unmatched. Germline loops: CDR1 SGDLS, CDR2 YYNGEE. The CDR3 runs to 14 residues.

This chain uses TRBV2 with TRBJ1-2; TRBD1 matches at 7 bases. Trimming took 5 bases from V and 7 from J; bases not matched to a gene: 7. This CDR3 region has 13 residues. Germline V gives CDR1 SNHLY, CDR2 FYNNEI. CDR3 sequence: CASSSDRVAGYTF. The CDR3 nucleotides read TGTGCCAGCAGTTCCGACAGGGTAGCTGGCTACACCTTC.

The J gene is TRBJ2-3, the V gene TRBV19; 8 bases align to TRBD2. Germline V CDR1 and CDR2: LNHDA, SQIVND (reference sequence). With 7 bases clipped from V and 0 bases from J, the junction kept 3 bases outside the gene matches. CDR3 length: 14 amino acids. The CDR3 nucleotides read TGTGCCAGTAATGAGCGGGGGAGCACAGATACGCAGTATTTT. Its translation is CASNERGSTDTQYF.

The chain recombines TRBV2 with TRBJ2-3; D is undetermined. Germline V gene data show CDR1 as SNHLY and CDR2 as FYNNEI. The CDR3 is 11 amino acids. V was clipped by 8 bases and J by 4 bases, with 7 bases between them. The chain's CDR3 is CASCRADTQYF. For the CDR3, the DNA is TGTGCCAGCTGTAGGGCAGATACGCAGTATTTT.

In DNA, the CDR3 is TGTGCCAGCAGTGATCGAGGGGGTAACTTCGCAGATACGCAGTATTTT. Protein: CASSDRGGNFADTQYF. The genes are TRBV6-1 and TRBJ2-3, with D possibly TRBD1 on 6 matching bases. Germline-derived CDR1 and CDR2 are MNHNS and SASEGT. V lost 3 bases and J lost 4, with 17 bases in between. The CDR3 sequence is 16 residues long.

The gene calls are TRBV28 and TRBJ1-5, with 9 bases that match TRBD1. There are 15 residues in the CDR3. In germline, CDR1 is MDHEN, CDR2 SYDVKM. The trim removed 4 bases at V and 6 bases at J, leaving 7 bases unmatched. The CDR3 sequence: CASSSRDRVGQPQHF. CDR3 sequence (DNA): TGTGCCAGCAGTTCCCGGGACAGGGTCGGTCAGCCCCAGCATTTT. Looking up the rest from reference TRBV28 and TRBJ1-5 gives the full variable domain: DVKVTQSSRYLVKRTGEKVFLECVQDMDHENMFWYRQDPGLGLRLIYFSYDVKMKEKGDIPEGYSVSREKKERFSLILESASTNQTSMYLCASSSRDRVGQPQHFGDGTRLSIL.

This rearrangement joins TRBV7-5 to TRBJ1-1. TRBV7-5 is shown as a pseudogene. The CDR3 is made up of 17 amino acids. Here the CDR3 DNA reads TGTGCCAGAAGCCCGGTCCAGGGGCGCGGGGGGGACACTGAAGCTTTCTTT. Its protein product is CARSPVQGRGGDTEAFF.

The J gene is TRBJ2-3, the V gene TRBV27; no clear D gene. The CDR3 contains 19 residues. The V gene lost 1 base and the J gene lost 0 bases, with 20 bases spanning the gap. Germline loops: CDR1 MNHEY, CDR2 SMNVEV (reference sequence). The DNA of the CDR3 is TGTGCCAGCAGTTTATACATGGGATTCGAAAAACCTAGCACAGATACGCAGTATTTT. Translation: CASSLYMGFEKPSTDTQYF.

This clone was counted many times. The J gene is TRBJ2-1, the V gene TRBV11-1, with TRBD2 matching over 7 bases. V lost 0 bases to trimming and J lost 6 bases; unmatched junction nucleotides: 2. CDR3 length: 14 amino acids. Germline V CDR1 and CDR2: SGHAT, FQDESV (reference sequence). CDR3 in amino acids: CASSLAGGSNEQFF. The CDR3 DNA is TGTGCCAGCAGCTTAGCGGGGGGGAGCAATGAGCAGTTCTTC.

A single count supports this clone. In the same sample, other DNA sequences code for this CDR3. The rearrangement joins TRBV19 to TRBJ2-3; D call uncertain. Germline lookup yields CDR1 LNHDA and CDR2 SQIVND (reference sequence). Trimming took off 1 base at V and 6 bases at J, with 2 bases between the two ends. The CDR3 has 11 residues. CDR3 in amino acids: CASSIGDTQYF. CDR3 bases: TGTGCCAGTAGTATAGGGGATACGCAGTATTTT.

The V and J genes are TRBV6-5 and TRBJ1-6; 9 bases are a match to TRBD1. CDR3 length: 15 residues. Germline V gene sequence: CDR1 MNHEY, CDR2 SVGAGI. Germline trimming cut 6 bases from V and 8 bases from J; bases unmatched to any gene: 8. Written as DNA, the CDR3 is TGTGCCAGCAGAGGGACAGGGTTATCGGATTCACCCCTCCACTTT. This codes for CASRGTGLSDSPLHF.